This T cell receptor (beta chain) originates from a study of spatial heterogeneity in lung cancer. Study as a whole: Within tumor regions, the number of TCR transcripts tracked closely with a T cell module score obtained from matched bulk RNA-seq.

The germline V gene encodes CDR1 SEHNR and CDR2 FQNEAQ (reference sequence). This CDR3 is 12 amino acids long. TCRdb passed the 5' RACE reads through MiXCR, listing each CDR3 protein once. The repertoire holds 25,000 to 30,000 distinct CDR3 sequences, with more than 5.5% as singletons. The time point denotes: sample taken at primary tumor resection. Patients with untreated early-stage non-small cell lung cancer, numbering 72, were the donors. In regard to this clonotype: Its antigen is currently unknown. The junction differs from germline at one of its ends, possibly a read error.

Study-wide points: Ubiquitous and regional expanded TCR counts mirrored ubiquitous and regional nonsynonymous mutation counts, respectively. Counts of expanded alpha and beta TCRs within tumors tracked the tumor nonsynonymous mutation count.

The receptor comes from a male donor with early-stage non-small cell lung cancer. The specimen was lung tumor tissue, collected at surgery. The V and J genes are TRBV7-9 and TRBJ2-7, with 10 bases aligning to TRBD1. CDR3 protein: CASSSRQGALFF. Written as DNA, the CDR3 is TGTGCCAGCAGCTCAAGACAGGGGGCCCTCTTCTTC.